Listed here are 2 T cell receptor beta chains from one sample, sequenced in a study of T cells after yellow fever vaccination. Each CDR3 protein gets one entry after TCRdb re-called the 5' RACE reads with MiXCR. Among about 120,000 distinct CDR3 sequences listed, roughly 10% were seen once. Sequenced material: CD8+ T cells sorted from PBMCs, taken on the day of the yellow fever booster vaccination. The receptors here all came from a man between 18 and 35 years old who received the YFV17D yellow fever vaccine.

Only a few counts were recorded for this clonotype. CDR3: CASSRGGASGNTIYF. The DNA of the CDR3 is TGTGCCAGCAGTCGCGGGGGGGCTAGCGGAAACACCATATATTTT. The rearrangement uses TRBV9 and TRBJ1-3; D perhaps matches TRBD1 (6 bases). Germline-derived CDR1 and CDR2 are SGDLS and YYNGEE. The CDR3 loop spans 15 amino acids. The V end lost 5 bases, the J end lost 4 bases, and 16 bases lay between the germline ends.

This clonotype was seen a few times. This chain joins TRBV7-2 and TRBJ2-7, with unresolved D. Germline CDR1 SGHTA, CDR2 FQGNSA. The CDR3 consists of 13 residues. V shed 3 bases and J shed 1 base, with 7 bases lying between them. The CDR3 sequence: CASSFIGSYEQYF. The DNA of the CDR3 is TGTGCCAGCAGCTTTATTGGTTCCTACGAGCAGTACTTC.